This TCR beta chain is from a study of shared clonotypes between healthy human individuals (dated by TCRdb to 2020 to 2021). Study-wide context: A couple of women and a few men aged 18 to 49 years were included in the cohort. For each donor, CD4 naive and CD4 memory were each given three plates, CD8 naive was given two plates, and CD8 memory was given one plate. Blood TCR repertoires of about five healthy adults were deeply sequenced to estimate repertoire size and the extent of clonotype sharing between individuals. To increase sequencing depth and limit assay-specific biases, TCR repertoire library preparation and sequencing were carried out by different laboratories using diverse techniques. Leukapheresis yielded between about 0.8 and 8.9 billion PBMCs per donor. Overall study outcomes, separate from this receptor: Rarefaction of sorted-subset datasets indicated incomplete sequencing despite the large sequencing depth. Sampling was restricted to blood, and TCR repertoires in tissue are likely to differ from TCR repertoires in blood. Because the study included only a small number of donors, the genetic and exposure-history diversity represented was limited. Clonotypes shared by all four sorted-subset donors showed higher generation probabilities than non-shared clonotypes. Sharing across a handful of donors was observed for about 5% of naive CD4, over 3% of naive CD8, over 2% of memory CD4, and around 0.4% of memory CD8 clonotypes. Naive subsets generally had larger estimated clonotype richness than memory subsets did. Based on pairwise subsampling, the degree of clonotype sharing among donors was expected to be affected by sequencing depth.

CD8 naive samples consisted of CD45RO-negative cells that were positively selected for CCR7, yielding a CD45RA+CCR7+ population without TemRA cells. The donors were healthy, HIV-negative adults who had no recently reported acute infections or vaccinations. All donors were Caucasian adults living in Nashville, Tennessee, USA. After blood collection by leukapheresis, PBMCs were isolated using Ficoll-Histopaque density gradient centrifugation and then cryopreserved in the vapor phase of liquid nitrogen. Analytical flow cytometry was used to check the purity and quantity of every magnetically sorted T cell population. Each sorted fraction had its genomic DNA isolated and then quantified by UV absorbance on a Nanodrop 2000c. Using the deep immunoSEQ assay, multiplex PCR amplified TCR CDR3 regions from genomic DNA. Extracted genomic DNA from each cell subset was spread evenly across all wells of several immunoSEQ 96-well plates, with each plate serving as a replicate. Each replicate PCR for sorted subsets received 150 to 250 ng genomic DNA, equal to about 30,000 T cell genomes. The purified libraries were quantified using a Qubit 3.0 fluorometer, sized with a Bioanalyzer 2100, and then quantified again using the KAPA Library Quantification kit. A separate single-read 150-cycle Illumina NextSeq 550 flow cell was used to sequence each immunoSEQ 96-well plate. On the study's bioinformatics: Because only junctional sequences without quality scores were contained in the immunoSEQ output, filtering matching that applied to full-length reads could not be performed. Sequences were annotated with PyIR, a Python wrapper for IgBLAST v1.9, and V/J genes and CDR3 were assigned using IMGT germline references. Reads with weak V/J assignments (E-value above 1e-6), missing CDR3, stop codons, out-of-frame junctions, or ambiguous translated residues were removed. V3J clonotypes were defined as sequences sharing the same inferred V gene, J gene, and CDR3 amino acid sequence. Percentage overlap between repertoires was calculated by dividing the number of shared unique clonotypes by the size of the smaller repertoire. RTK rarefaction, the Chao1 estimator, and Recon v2.1 estimates of unobserved clonotypes were used to assess repertoire richness. For all TCRbeta clonotypes obtained by the gDNA method from a few donors, generation probabilities were computed with OLGA. Here the immuneACCESS table is served through TCRdb, limited to in-frame sequences with V and J called. Missing clones are a known gap in these copies; in checked studies unresolved V genes cover under half, and the rest lacks a known reason. The D gene and trimming were derived from the DNA, and the V and J assignments and clone size from that table. This sample gives about 750,000 clones in total; almost 95% of them show up just once. Less than 25% of the sample comes from the top ten.

The CDR3 spans 13 residues, from the cysteine through the phenylalanine. Here the CDR3 DNA is all that survives: 39 bases in frame from base 1. Concerning this clone: Its recognized antigen is unknown. Base-call qualities are not available, and no considerably larger clone is one nucleotide away.

Recombination linked TRBV21-1 to TRBJ2-4. TRBV21-1 is a pseudogene locus. Sequenced: naive CD8+ T cells sorted from blood. The meaning of the sample's cell subset or site label: CD45RA+CCR7+. The sequence was obtained from a man aged 30 to 39 in good health. The DNA sequence is given as TGTGCCAGCGGAGCAAGGGCAGCCCTTCTTCAGTACTTC. This translates into CASGARAALLQYF.